A single sample is the source of the 18 T cell receptor beta chains below, sequenced in a study of T-cell memory formation after mild COVID-19. TCRdb passed the 5' RACE reads through MiXCR, listing each CDR3 protein once. The table lists roughly 560,000 distinct CDR3 sequences, around 21% of them singletons. The sample consisted of PBMCs or a T cell subset sorted from them (not recorded which). These receptor sequences come from an adult woman who had mild COVID-19 (a few samples of this study predate the infection). Cell type and time point are not known.

This clonotype has just one count. One end of the junction fails to match germline, which may point to a read error. The chain uses TRBV2 and TRBJ1-1; D call uncertain. CDR3 size: 15 residues. Germline assignment: CDR1 SNHLY and CDR2 FYNNEI. The CDR3 nucleotides are TGTGCCAGTAGTGAAATGGCAGCCGGGAACACTGAAGCTTTCTTT. It yields the protein CASSEMAAGNTEAFF.

This clonotype was observed many times. The J gene is TRBJ2-5, the V gene TRBV7-6; 7 bases fit TRBD2. Germline V gene data show CDR1 as SGHVS and CDR2 as FNYEAQ. The CDR3 covers 14 residues. The trim removed 2 bases at V and 1 base at J, leaving 1 base unmatched. The CDR3 sequence: CASSLIAGQETQYF. The CDR3, as DNA: TGTGCCAGCAGCTTAATAGCGGGCCAAGAGACCCAGTACTTC.

This clonotype was observed a few times. The rearrangement links TRBV7-9 to TRBJ1-2; D might be TRBD1 (5 bases). Trimming pared 2 bases from V and 4 bases from J, leaving 14 bases between. Germline V lookup: CDR1 SEHNR, CDR2 FQNEAQ (reference sequence). CDR3 size: 15 residues. As DNA, the CDR3 is TGTGCCAGCAGCTTAAAGTCAGGGCCACTCTATGGCTACACCTTC. Its translation is CASSLKSGPLYGYTF.

The gene calls are TRBV19 and TRBJ2-7, with D hard to call. Trimming shortened V by 1 base and J by 3 bases, and 7 bases separated the two germline ends. The germline V gene has CDR1 LNHDA and CDR2 SQIVND (reference sequence). The CDR3 totals 13 residues. CDR3 region: CASSIGLHYEQYF. Written as DNA, the CDR3 is TGTGCCAGTAGTATAGGCTTGCACTACGAGCAGTACTTC.

The genes are TRBV5-5 and TRBJ2-2; D unclear. The CDR3 length is 15 residues. Deletions cut 2 bases from V and 4 bases from J, with 12 bases between. Germline CDR1 reads SGHKS; CDR2 reads YYEKEE (reference sequence). The chain's CDR3 is CASSFPSLGTGELFF. The CDR3 DNA reads TGTGCCAGCAGCTTTCCTAGTCTGGGCACCGGGGAGCTGTTTTTT.

This chain connects TRBV20-1 to TRBJ2-4; D remains ambiguous. The ends were cut back, 6 bases at V and 0 bases at J, with 15 bases in the middle. The CDR3 is 15 residues long. CDR1 and CDR2 from the germline V gene are DFQATT and SNEGSKA (reference sequence). CDR3 sequence (DNA): TGCAGTGCCAACCGGGCCTTAGGAGCCAAAAACATTCAGTACTTC. Translated: CSANRALGAKNIQYF.

The chain employs TRBV4-3 and TRBJ2-3; 9 nucleotides agree with TRBD2. Germline V lookup: CDR1 LGHNA, CDR2 YSLEER. This CDR3 is 16 amino acids long. V was pared by 0 bases and J by 5 bases, with 6 bases of the junction left unmatched. The CDR3 here is CASSQDLGLAKDTQYF. The CDR3 region has the DNA TGCGCCAGCAGCCAAGATTTAGGACTAGCGAAAGATACGCAGTATTTT.

This clonotype was counted a few times. This chain links TRBV4-2 with TRBJ2-7, with 11 bases matching TRBD2. In germline, CDR1 is LGHNA, CDR2 YNFKEQ. The CDR3 length is 17 residues. The V gene end was trimmed by 4 bases and the J gene end by 0 bases; junction bases not matched to a gene: 8. CDR3: CASSPRTSGFSSYEQYF. CDR3 nucleotides: TGTGCCAGCAGCCCACGGACTAGCGGGTTTAGCTCCTACGAGCAGTACTTC.

This sequence joins TRBV7-8 and TRBJ2-7; TRBD1 matches 7 bases. Germline V gives CDR1 SGHVS, CDR2 FQNEAQ. V shed 4 bases, J shed 2 bases, and the junction held 8 bases outside the gene matches. CDR3 length equals 15 residues. The CDR3 reads CASSSTGTVAYEQYF. Written as DNA, the CDR3 is TGTGCCAGCAGCTCCACCGGGACAGTCGCCTACGAGCAGTACTTC. Full variable domain (remainder filled in from reference TRBV7-8 and TRBJ2-7): GAGVSQSPRYKVAKRGQDVALRCDPISGHVSLFWYQQALGQGPEFLTYFQNEAQLDKSGLPSDRFFAERPEGSVSTLKIQRTQQEDSAVYLCASSSTGTVAYEQYFGPGTRLTVT.

The chain carries TRBV5-1 and TRBJ1-1; the D is unclear. The ends were cut back, 4 bases at V and 0 bases at J, with 10 bases in the middle. The CDR3 has 14 amino acids. CDR1 is SGHRS and CDR2 is YFSETQ in the germline V gene. In DNA form, the CDR3 reads TGCGCCAGCAGCCTCGACCCAGTGAACACTGAAGCTTTCTTT. Translated: CASSLDPVNTEAFF.

V is TRBV4-1 and J is TRBJ2-3; D uncertain. This CDR3 spans 15 amino acids. Trimming removed 0 bases from V and 0 bases from J, with 7 bases in between. Germline V lookup: CDR1 MGHRA, CDR2 YSYEKL. CDR3: CASSQEERSTDTQYF. The DNA of the CDR3 is TGCGCCAGCAGCCAAGAGGAGCGCAGCACAGATACGCAGTATTTT.

This rearrangement joins TRBV5-4 to TRBJ1-3; a possible D gene is TRBD1 (6 bases). This CDR3 comprises 15 residues. CDR1 SGHNT and CDR2 YYREEE come from the germline V gene (reference sequence). V gave up 4 bases and J gave up 4 bases, with 15 bases separating them. Here the CDR3 reads CASSPDRSLGNTIYF. CDR3 nucleotide sequence: TGTGCCAGCAGCCCGGACAGATCTTTGGGAAACACCATATATTTT.

The V gene is TRBV12-3 or TRBV12-4, the J gene TRBJ2-7; no reliable D call. Trimming shortened V by 5 bases and J by 3 bases, and 11 bases separated the two germline ends. The CDR3 loop spans 13 amino acids. CDR3 loop: CASSRGVLYEQYF. In DNA form, the CDR3 reads TGTGCCAGCAGTCGTGGGGTGCTCTACGAGCAGTACTTC.

This clonotype was seen only a few times. J is TRBJ1-1 and V is TRBV5-1; weak D call: TRBD1 (6 bases). The CDR3 totals 14 residues. Trimming took 2 bases from V and 4 from J, leaving 12 bases between them. The germline V gene has CDR1 SGHRS and CDR2 YFSETQ. The CDR3 spells CASSFQAGVTEAFF. For the CDR3, the DNA is TGCGCCAGCAGCTTTCAGGCAGGGGTCACTGAAGCTTTCTTT.

This clonotype was observed a few times. The V gene is TRBV24-1, the J gene TRBJ2-5, with D perhaps being TRBD1 or TRBD2 (5 bases each). The V end lost 4 bases, the J end lost 5 bases, and 13 bases lay between the germline ends. Germline V gene sequence: CDR1 KGHDR, CDR2 SFDVKD. The length of the CDR3 is 14 residues. The CDR3 loop reads CATSDTGLTETQYF. The CDR3 nucleotides are TGTGCCACCAGTGACACGGGGCTTACGGAGACCCAGTACTTC.

This clonotype was observed a few times. The chain carries TRBV5-1 and TRBJ2-1; 7 bases line up with TRBD1. Germline V CDR1 and CDR2: SGHRS, YFSETQ. The CDR3 is 14 residues long. The J segment lost 3 bases and the V segment lost 2 bases, leaving 2 bases of the junction unmatched. DNA for the CDR3: TGCGCCAGCAGCTTCGGACAGGACTACAATGAGCAGTTCTTC. It specifies CASSFGQDYNEQFF. Looking up the rest from reference TRBV5-1 and TRBJ2-1 gives the full variable domain: KAGVTQTPRYLIKTRGQQVTLSCSPISGHRSVSWYQQTPGQGLQFLFEYFSETQRNKGNFPGRFSGRQFSNSRSEMNVSTLELGDSALYLCASSFGQDYNEQFFGPGTRLTVL.

This clonotype has ten or more counts. The genes are TRBV20-1 and TRBJ2-1, with D perhaps matching TRBD1 (5 bases). V was trimmed by 2 bases and J by 4 bases, leaving 18 bases between them. The germline V gene encodes CDR1 DFQATT and CDR2 SNEGSKA (reference sequence). The CDR3 has 16 amino acids. CDR3 coding DNA: TGCAGTGCTAGAAGCCCATTAGAGACAGATTACAATGAGCAGTTCTTC. Protein product: CSARSPLETDYNEQFF.

In its sample, this clonotype was seen many times. This sequence joins TRBV5-4 and TRBJ2-5; tentatively, D is TRBD1 or TRBD2 (5 bases each). This CDR3 has 15 residues. Germline-derived CDR1 and CDR2 are SGHNT and YYREEE (reference sequence). V was shortened by 5 bases and J by 3 bases, with 17 bases between the two germline ends. In DNA form, the CDR3 reads TGTGCCAGCAGGAAAGGCCGGGACGAAAAAGAGACCCAGTACTTC. It is translated as CASRKGRDEKETQYF.